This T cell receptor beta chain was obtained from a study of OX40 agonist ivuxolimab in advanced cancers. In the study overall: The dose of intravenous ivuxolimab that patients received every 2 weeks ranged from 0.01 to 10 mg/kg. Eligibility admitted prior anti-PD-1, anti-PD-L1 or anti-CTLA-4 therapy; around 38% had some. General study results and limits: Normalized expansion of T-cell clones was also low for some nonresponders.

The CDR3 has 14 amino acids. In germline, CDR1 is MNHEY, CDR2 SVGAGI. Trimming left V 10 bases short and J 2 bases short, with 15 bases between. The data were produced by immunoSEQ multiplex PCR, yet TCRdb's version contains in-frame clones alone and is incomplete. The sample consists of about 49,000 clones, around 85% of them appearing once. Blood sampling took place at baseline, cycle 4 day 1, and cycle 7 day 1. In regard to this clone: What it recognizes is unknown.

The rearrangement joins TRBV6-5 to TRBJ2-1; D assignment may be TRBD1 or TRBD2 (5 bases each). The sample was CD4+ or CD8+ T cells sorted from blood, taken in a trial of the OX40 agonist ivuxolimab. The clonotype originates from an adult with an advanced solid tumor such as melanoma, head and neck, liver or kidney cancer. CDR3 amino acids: CATGAAGTYNEQFF. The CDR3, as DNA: TGTGCCACCGGGGCGGCAGGGACCTACAATGAGCAGTTCTTC.